Shown below are 29 T cell receptor beta chains from a single sample sequenced in a study of Ad26.COV2.S vaccination and SARS-CoV-2 variants. Treatment here: some 20 received Ad26.COV2.S at low or high dose, single or two shots; about 5 received placebo; per-sample allocation not given. Sampling occurred on day 63 after the first vaccine or placebo injection. Assay: immunoSEQ multiplex PCR; the TCRdb copy retains only in-frame clones and omits some. The sample lists hundreds of thousands of clones, about 90% occurring once. Sequenced here: peripheral blood, sampled in a trial of Ad26.COV2.S vaccine versus placebo. The receptors were sampled from a person between 18 and 59 years old who received the Ad26.COV2.S COVID-19 vaccine or a placebo.

J is TRBJ1-6 and V is TRBV7-9, with D unresolved. V gave up 5 bases and J gave up 6 bases, with 8 bases separating them. CDR3 length: 13 amino acids. CDR1 and CDR2 from the germline V gene are SEHNR and FQNEAQ (reference sequence). CDR3: CASSEGPNSPLHF. The CDR3 DNA is TGTGCCAGCAGCGAAGGTCCTAATTCACCCCTCCACTTT.

Turning to this clone: In the same sample, other DNA sequences code for this CDR3. The V call is TRBV3-1 (or the pseudogene TRBV3-2), the J call TRBJ2-7; 8 bases match TRBD2. The J segment lost 3 bases and the V segment lost 1 base, leaving 5 bases of the junction unmatched. The CDR3 is 15 residues long. From germline, CDR1 is LGHDT and CDR2 YNNKEL (reference sequence). The CDR3 reads CASSQGGSGIYEQYF. The CDR3 nucleotides are TGTGCCAGCAGCCAAGGGGGTAGCGGGATCTACGAGCAGTACTTC.

This clone has a count of ten or more. This chain joins TRBV6-5 and TRBJ2-1, with D perhaps TRBD2 (6 bases). The CDR3 loop spans 15 amino acids. CDR1 is MNHEY and CDR2 is SVGAGI in the germline V gene. Trimming left V 7 bases short and J 7 bases short, with 20 bases between. As DNA, the CDR3 is TGTGCCAGCATGGAGGCGGGACCCCCCGGGAATGAGCAGTTCTTC. Encoded protein: CASMEAGPPGNEQFF.

This chain links TRBV21-1 with TRBJ2-4. TRBV21-1 is flagged as a pseudogene. The CDR3 sequence is 19 residues long. CDR3 in amino acids: CASSKGGRSRRVTKNIQYF. In DNA, the CDR3 is TGTGCCAGCAGCAAAGGTGGTCGCTCTAGAAGGGTGACCAAAAACATTCAGTACTTC.

The rearrangement joins TRBV27 to TRBJ1-5; TRBD1 aligns across 10 bases. Germline V lookup: CDR1 MNHEY, CDR2 SMNVEV (reference sequence). This CDR3 is 18 amino acids long. The V and J ends lost 6 bases and 3 bases, in that order; junction bases with no gene match: 14. The CDR3 spells CASSLRTGGVDDNQPQHF. CDR3 nucleotide sequence: TGTGCCAGCAGCCTTAGGACAGGGGGGGTGGACGACAATCAGCCCCAGCATTTT.

J is TRBJ2-3 and V is TRBV24-1, with D possibly matching TRBD1 (7 bases). V was pared by 5 bases and J by 3 bases, with 17 bases between. This CDR3 is built from 16 residues. In germline, CDR1 is KGHDR, CDR2 SFDVKD. CDR3 sequence: CATSGPAGQTTDTQYF. CDR3 nucleotides: TGTGCCACCAGTGGGCCTGCGGGACAGACAACAGATACGCAGTATTTT.

The CDR3: CASGESGRAYEQYF. The CDR3 DNA sequence: TGTGCCAGCGGAGAAAGCGGGAGGGCCTACGAGCAGTACTTC. The J gene is TRBJ2-7, the V gene TRBV10-3; 10 nucleotides agree with TRBD2. V dropped 10 bases and J dropped 2; count of bases not matched to a gene: 8. Germline V gene sequence: CDR1 ENHRY, CDR2 SYGVKD. CDR3 size: 14 residues.

V gene TRBV7-9 combines with J gene TRBJ2-1; tentatively, D is TRBD1 (7 bases). Germline CDR1 SEHNR, CDR2 FQNEAQ (reference sequence). This CDR3 spans 16 amino acids. Trimming removed 5 bases from V and 3 bases from J, with 17 bases in between. The CDR3 DNA sequence: TGTGCCAGCAGCGCCTCCAGGGGGGAATACTACAATGAGCAGTTCTTC. It specifies CASSASRGEYYNEQFF.

V is TRBV27 and J is TRBJ2-1; D uncertain. The germline V and J ends were trimmed by 6 bases and 4 bases, with 10 bases remaining between them. CDR1 and CDR2 from the germline V gene are MNHEY and SMNVEV (reference sequence). The length of the CDR3 is 13 residues. As DNA, the CDR3 is TGTGCCAGCAGCGCCGGCGCATACAATGAGCAGTTCTTC. Translated: CASSAGAYNEQFF.

The sample holds a few counts of this clone. The J gene is TRBJ1-5, the V gene TRBV19; no firm D call. Trimming pared 2 bases from V and 3 bases from J, leaving 14 bases between. Looked up from germline, CDR1 is LNHDA and CDR2 is SQIVND (reference sequence). The CDR3 is 16 residues long. This CDR3 reads CASSINGGEVNQPQHF. CDR3 sequence (DNA): TGTGCCAGTAGTATAAACGGCGGCGAGGTCAATCAGCCCCAGCATTTT.

In regard to this clone: Other nucleotide sequences in the sample specify the same CDR3. The V call is TRBV30, the J call TRBJ2-5; D gene unclear. Looked up from germline, CDR1 is GTSNPN and CDR2 is SVGIG (reference sequence). V gave up 0 bases and J gave up 2 bases, with 7 bases separating them. There are 13 residues in the CDR3. This chain's CDR3 is CAWSVGQQETQYF. The CDR3 DNA reads as TGTGCCTGGAGTGTGGGTCAGCAAGAGACCCAGTACTTC.

The rearrangement joins TRBV10-3 to TRBJ2-3, with TRBD2 matching 9 bases. V trimming: 7 bases; J trimming: 2 bases; junction bases outside the gene matches: 4. Germline lookup yields CDR1 ENHRY and CDR2 SYGVKD. This CDR3 spans 14 amino acids. CDR3: CAIKGLADTDTQYF. The CDR3 region has the DNA TGTGCCATCAAGGGACTAGCTGACACAGATACGCAGTATTTT.

The chain combines TRBV7-8 with TRBJ2-7; TRBD1 aligns across 8 bases. The CDR3 length is 15 residues. Germline-derived CDR1 and CDR2 are SGHVS and FQNEAQ. The V gene end was trimmed by 5 bases and the J gene end by 2 bases; junction bases not matched to a gene: 8. The CDR3 reads CASSLWTGIAYEQYF. CDR3 nucleotides: TGTGCCAGCAGCCTATGGACAGGGATCGCCTACGAGCAGTACTTC.

This clone was observed a few times. This chain connects TRBV30 to TRBJ1-5, with a weak D call TRBD1 (5 bases). The CDR3 totals 13 residues. The V gene's germline CDR1 is GTSNPN and CDR2 SVGIG (reference sequence). With 3 bases removed from V and 5 bases from J, the gap between germline ends came to 11 bases. As DNA, the CDR3 is TGTGCCTGGAGCCAGGGATGGGATCAGCCCCAGCATTTT. This translates into CAWSQGWDQPQHF.

The CDR3 region is CASSLSFDRNTEAFF. The DNA of the CDR3 is TGTGCCAGCAGCTTAAGTTTTGACAGGAACACTGAAGCTTTCTTT. The V call is TRBV11-2, the J call TRBJ1-1; TRBD1 is a possible D gene (5 bases). Germline V gene lookup returns CDR1 SGHAT and CDR2 FQNNGV. The CDR3 spans 15 residues. Trimming left V 2 bases short and J 1 base short, with 11 bases between.

CDR3 region: CASSFPGQGKETQYF. The CDR3 nucleotides are TGTGCCAGCAGTTTCCCGGGACAGGGGAAGGAGACCCAGTACTTC. The J gene is TRBJ2-5, the V gene TRBV6-5; 10 nucleotides align to TRBD1. Trimming cost V 4 bases and J 5 bases; bases outside gene matches: 7. Germline V lookup: CDR1 MNHEY, CDR2 SVGAGI. The CDR3 loop spans 15 amino acids.

About this clone: Different DNA sequences within this sample yield the same CDR3. The chain links TRBV3-1 (or the pseudogene TRBV3-2) to TRBJ1-2, with no clear D. The germline gives CDR1 LGHDT, CDR2 YNNKEL (reference sequence). V was cut by 2 bases and J by 3 bases, with 7 bases left in between. The CDR3 is made up of 13 amino acids. The CDR3 is CASSQSTDYGYTF. The CDR3 coding sequence is TGTGCCAGCAGCCAATCAACCGACTATGGCTACACCTTC.

The chain employs TRBV6-6 and TRBJ1-2; D not certain. The CDR3 is made up of 12 amino acids. V was cut by 10 bases and J by 3 bases, with 12 bases left in between. Germline V gene lookup returns CDR1 MNHNY and CDR2 SVGAGI (reference sequence). The CDR3 bases are TGTGCCACCATGGACTTGTACTATGGCTACACCTTC. Its protein is CATMDLYYGYTF.

This clone was observed once. The chain couples TRBV6-2 or TRBV6-3 to TRBJ1-2; D is unclear. The CDR3 is 16 residues long. The germline gives CDR1 MNHEY, CDR2 SVGEGT. V was pared by 0 bases and J by 4 bases, with 15 bases between. CDR3 in DNA: TGTGCCAGCAGTTACTCGAGGTACAGACTATTCTATGGCTACACCTTC. Translation gives CASSYSRYRLFYGYTF.

The chain recombines TRBV27 with TRBJ1-6; the D is unclear. The V end was cut by 4 bases, the J end by 10 bases, with 20 bases between. The V gene's germline CDR1 is MNHEY and CDR2 SMNVEV (reference sequence). The CDR3 spans 16 residues. In DNA, the CDR3 is TGTGCCAGCAGTTCACGAGTTGGCCGGGTAGGATCACCCCTCCACTTT. Translation: CASSSRVGRVGSPLHF.

This rearrangement joins TRBV5-6 to TRBJ2-5; 8 bases are a match to TRBD2. The V segment lost 3 bases and the J segment 2 bases; nucleotides outside the gene matches: 6. Germline CDR1 SGHDT, CDR2 YYEEEE. The CDR3 has 15 residues. The CDR3 nucleotides read TGTGCCAGCAGCTCGGGGGGGCTCGGGCAAGAGACCCAGTACTTC. This translates into CASSSGGLGQETQYF. The whole variable domain, remainder taken from reference TRBV5-6 and TRBJ2-5, is DAGVTQSPTHLIKTRGQQVTLRCSPKSGHDTVSWYQQALGQGPQFIFQYYEEEERQRGNFPDRFSGHQFPNYSSELNVNALLLGDSALYLCASSSGGLGQETQYFGPGTRLLVL.

The chain joins TRBV6-5 to TRBJ1-1, with unresolved D. The CDR3 length is 11 residues. The germline CDR1 and CDR2 sequences are MNHEY and SVGAGI. V gave up 10 bases and J gave up 1 base, with 7 bases separating them. CDR3 in amino acids: CAIEGNTEAFF. CDR3 nucleotide sequence: TGTGCCATCGAGGGGAACACTGAAGCTTTCTTT.

The chain uses TRBV27 and TRBJ2-3, with 8 bases fitting TRBD2. The CDR3 runs 15 residues. Germline assignment: CDR1 MNHEY and CDR2 SMNVEV (reference sequence). V shed 2 bases, J shed 0 bases, and the junction held 1 base outside the gene matches. CDR3 coding DNA: TGTGCCAGCAGTTTAGGACTAGCAAGCACAGATACGCAGTATTTT. Residues: CASSLGLASTDTQYF.

The rearrangement joins TRBV9 to TRBJ2-5; D remains unclear. Trimming removed 0 bases at V and 4 bases at J, with 13 bases between. The CDR3 is 15 amino acids. Germline assignment: CDR1 SGDLS and CDR2 YYNGEE. CDR3 sequence: CASSVDGTPRETQYF. In DNA, the CDR3 is TGTGCCAGCAGCGTAGATGGCACTCCAAGAGAGACCCAGTACTTC.

The rearrangement links TRBV5-6 to TRBJ1-2; possible D gene TRBD1, 6 bases. Trimming pared 2 bases from V and 12 bases from J, leaving 14 bases between. Germline assignment: CDR1 SGHDT and CDR2 YYEEEE. This CDR3 has 12 amino acids. The CDR3 bases are TGTGCCAGCAGCTTAGACACAGGGCTACACACCTTC. Translation: CASSLDTGLHTF.

The chain carries TRBV7-2 and TRBJ2-5; TRBD1 matches 9 bases. Germline loops: CDR1 SGHTA, CDR2 FQGNSA. The CDR3 has 14 residues. After removal of 5 bases from V and 4 bases from J, the junction contained 5 bases not matched to a gene. The CDR3 DNA follows: TGTGCCAGCAGCCCGGGACAGGGAGCAGAGACCCAGTACTTC. Protein sequence: CASSPGQGAETQYF.

The rearrangement uses TRBV6-5 and TRBJ1-4, with 8 bases matching TRBD1. V dropped 5 bases and J dropped 3; count of bases not matched to a gene: 2. The CDR3 extends over 14 amino acids. Looked up from germline, CDR1 is MNHEY and CDR2 is SVGAGI. CDR3 DNA: TGTGCCAGCAGTCGGACAGGGCCTAATGAAAAACTGTTTTTT. It is translated as CASSRTGPNEKLFF.

The chain has TRBV3-1 (or the pseudogene TRBV3-2) and TRBJ2-7, with D possibly being TRBD2 (6 bases). The germline V gene encodes CDR1 LGHDT and CDR2 YNNKEL (reference sequence). CDR3 length equals 15 residues. The V end was cut by 2 bases, the J end by 3 bases, with 14 bases between. In DNA form, the CDR3 reads TGTGCCAGCAGCCAATCCGGGACTCCATTCTACGAGCAGTACTTC. It is translated as CASSQSGTPFYEQYF.

The chain recombines TRBV19 with TRBJ1-5, with 7 bases lining up with TRBD1. The CDR3 is 14 amino acids. Germline values: CDR1 LNHDA, CDR2 SQIVND (reference sequence). The J segment lost 8 bases and the V segment lost 5 bases, leaving 9 bases of the junction unmatched. DNA of the CDR3: TGTGCCAGTAGTCCTAGGGACAGCGACGAGCCCCAGCATTTT. Protein product: CASSPRDSDEPQHF. Full variable domain (outside the CDR3, taken from reference TRBV19 and TRBJ1-5): DGGITQSPKYLFRKEGQNVTLSCEQNLNHDAMYWYRQDPGQGLRLIYYSQIVNDFQKGDIAEGYSVSREKKESFPLTVTSAQKNPTAFYLCASSPRDSDEPQHFGDGTRLSIL.